The next 5 T cell receptor beta chains were all read from a single sample in a study of read filtering for tumor transcriptome and immune sequencing. Molecular barcoded adaptors covering alpha/delta and beta/gamma chains were used on 400 to 450 ng RNA. One entry per CDR3 protein, called by TCRdb with MiXCR from the reads. The table has 42,000 or so distinct CDR3 sequences, roughly 12% seen once. What was sequenced was a population of CD138-negative cells sorted from bone marrow. These receptors were collected from a donor aged 40 or older with multiple myeloma.

This clonotype was picked up a small number of times. A much larger clonotype is one base distant, so this may be a read error. V gene TRBV7-9 combines with J gene TRBJ2-2, with D unresolved. The CDR3 runs 13 residues. Per the germline V gene, CDR1 is SEHNR and CDR2 is FQNEAQ (reference sequence). The CDR3 protein is CANSLEHTGELFF. As DNA, the CDR3 is TGTGCCAACAGCTTAGAACACACCGGGGAGCTGTTTTTT.

This sequence joins TRBV5-4 and TRBJ2-1, with D hard to call. Trimming shortened V by 7 bases and J by 0 bases, and 17 bases separated the two germline ends. This CDR3 is built from 16 residues. Germline V gives CDR1 SGHNT, CDR2 YYREEE (reference sequence). CDR3 sequence: CASHTSVGGSYNEQFF. In DNA, the CDR3 is TGTGCCAGCCACACCTCGGTAGGTGGCTCCTACAATGAGCAGTTCTTC.

V usage is TRBV28 and J usage is TRBJ1-1; 9 bases are shared with TRBD1. Germline V gene data show CDR1 as MDHEN and CDR2 as SYDVKM. This CDR3 comprises 12 residues. Trimming took 5 bases from V and 10 from J; bases not matched to a gene: 5. CDR3 sequence (DNA): TGTGCCAGCAGTGCACAGGGGGCAGGAGCTTTCTTT. This translates into CASSAQGAGAFF. Based on the CDR3 plus reference TRBV28 and TRBJ1-1, the full variable domain is DVKVTQSSRYLVKRTGEKVFLECVQDMDHENMFWYRQDPGLGLRLIYFSYDVKMKEKGDIPEGYSVSREKKERFSLILESASTNQTSMYLCASSAQGAGAFFGQGTRLTVV.

Points on this clonotype: The CDR3 does not close with the conserved phenylalanine or tryptophan, likely indicating a read error. The rearrangement links TRBV4-2 to TRBJ2-7, with 8 positions matching TRBD2. The germline V gene encodes CDR1 LGHNA and CDR2 YNFKEQ. This CDR3 spans 18 amino acids. Trimming took 0 bases from V and 3 from J; bases not matched to a gene: 13. The CDR3 protein is CASSQDKASGLRHYEQYC. CDR3 bases: TGTGCCAGCAGCCAAGATAAGGCTAGCGGGTTACGTCACTACGAGCAGTACTGC.

There are many counts of this clonotype. A much larger clone differs from this one at a single base, so this may be a read error. The CDR3 does not end in the conserved phenylalanine or tryptophan, so this is likely a read error. The rearrangement uses TRBV12-3 or TRBV12-4 and TRBJ2-1, with 9 bases aligning to TRBD1. This CDR3 is built from 15 residues. V lost 7 bases and J lost 8; bases outside the gene matches: 12. The CDR3 coding sequence is TGTGCCAGCACGATCCTACAGGGGGCGAGGGATGAGCAGTTCTCC. Its protein is CASTILQGARDEQFS.